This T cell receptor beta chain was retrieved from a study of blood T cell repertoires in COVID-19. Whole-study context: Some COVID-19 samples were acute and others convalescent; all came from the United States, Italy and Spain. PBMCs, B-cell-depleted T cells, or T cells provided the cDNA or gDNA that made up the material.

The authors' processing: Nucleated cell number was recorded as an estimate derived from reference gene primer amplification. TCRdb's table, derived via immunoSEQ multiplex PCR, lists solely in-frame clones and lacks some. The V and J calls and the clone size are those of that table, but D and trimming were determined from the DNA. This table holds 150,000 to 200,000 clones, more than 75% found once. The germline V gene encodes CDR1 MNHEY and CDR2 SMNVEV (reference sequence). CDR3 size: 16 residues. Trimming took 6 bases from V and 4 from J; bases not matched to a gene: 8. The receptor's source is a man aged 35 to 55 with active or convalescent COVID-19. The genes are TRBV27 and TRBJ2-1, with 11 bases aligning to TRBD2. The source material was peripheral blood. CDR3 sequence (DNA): TGTGCCAGCAGCCAAAGACTAGCGGGAAGGTACAATGAGCAGTTCTTC. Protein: CASSQRLAGRYNEQFF.